The source of this T cell receptor (beta chain) is a study of control samples from healthy donors and cancer patients. The V end lost 2 bases, the J end lost 3 bases, and 11 bases lay between the germline ends. Germline CDR1 reads GTSNPN; CDR2 reads SVGIG (reference sequence). CDR3 length: 14 amino acids. This clone was picked up a small number of times. Here immunoSEQ multiplex PCR was the method, and the copy in TCRdb shows in-frame clones only, minus some. The sample includes 100,000 to 150,000 clones, 90% to 95% of them seen just once. The V gene is TRBV30, the J gene TRBJ1-3; no clear D gene. Sequencing was performed on blood. The sequence came from a woman younger than 30 in good health. The CDR3 nucleotides are TGTGCCTGGAGTCCTCGAACGGGTGGAAACACCATATATTTT. Encoded protein: CAWSPRTGGNTIYF. Full variable domain (outside the CDR3, taken from reference TRBV30 and TRBJ1-3): SQTIHQWPATLVQPVGSPLSLECTVEGTSNPNLYWYRQAAGRGLQLLFYSVGIGQISSEVPQNLSASRPQDRQFILSSKKLLLSDSGFYLCAWSPRTGGNTIYFGEGSWLTVV.